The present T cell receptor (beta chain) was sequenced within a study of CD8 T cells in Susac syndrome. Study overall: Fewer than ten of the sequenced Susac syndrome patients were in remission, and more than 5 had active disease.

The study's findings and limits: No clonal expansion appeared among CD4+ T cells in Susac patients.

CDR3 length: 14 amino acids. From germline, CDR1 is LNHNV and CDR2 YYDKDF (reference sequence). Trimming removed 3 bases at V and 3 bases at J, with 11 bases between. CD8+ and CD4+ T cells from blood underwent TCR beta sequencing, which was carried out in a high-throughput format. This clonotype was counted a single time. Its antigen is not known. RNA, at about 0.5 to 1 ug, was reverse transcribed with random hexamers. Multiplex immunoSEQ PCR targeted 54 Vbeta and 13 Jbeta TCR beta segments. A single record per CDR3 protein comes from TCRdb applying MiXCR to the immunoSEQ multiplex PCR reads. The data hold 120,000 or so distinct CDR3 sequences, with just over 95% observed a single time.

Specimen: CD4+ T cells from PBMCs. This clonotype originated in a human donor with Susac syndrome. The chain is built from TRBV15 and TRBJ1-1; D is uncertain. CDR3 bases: TGTGCCACCAGCAGTCTGGGTAAGGACACTGAAGCTTTCTTT. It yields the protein CATSSLGKDTEAFF.